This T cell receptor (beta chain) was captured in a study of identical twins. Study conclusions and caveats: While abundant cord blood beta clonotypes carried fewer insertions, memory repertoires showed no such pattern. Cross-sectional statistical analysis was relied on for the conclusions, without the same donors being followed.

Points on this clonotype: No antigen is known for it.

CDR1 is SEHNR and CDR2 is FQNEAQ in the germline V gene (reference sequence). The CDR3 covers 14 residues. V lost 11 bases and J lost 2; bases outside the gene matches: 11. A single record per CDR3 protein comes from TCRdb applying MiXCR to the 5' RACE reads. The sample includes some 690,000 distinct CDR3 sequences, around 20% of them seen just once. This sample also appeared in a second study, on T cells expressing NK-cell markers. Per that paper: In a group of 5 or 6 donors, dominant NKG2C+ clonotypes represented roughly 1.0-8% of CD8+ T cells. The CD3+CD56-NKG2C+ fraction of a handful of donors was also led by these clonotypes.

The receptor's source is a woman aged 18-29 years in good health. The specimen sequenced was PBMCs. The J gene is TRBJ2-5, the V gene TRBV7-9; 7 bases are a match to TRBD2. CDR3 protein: CAAGRGSTQETQYF. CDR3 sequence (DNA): TGTGCCGCTGGCCGCGGGAGTACGCAAGAGACCCAGTACTTC.